This T cell receptor (beta chain) was captured by sequencing in a study of human T cells and chemical hapten exposure. TCRdb reprocessed the RACE reads with MiXCR, giving one entry per CDR3 protein. The sample lists about 130,000 distinct CDR3 sequences, about 9.4% occurring once. This clonotype has just a few counts. Time point: healthy volunteer bleed at 2 weeks. The study extracted total RNA from unfractionated whole blood. V was pared by 5 bases and J by 8 bases, with 11 bases of the junction left unmatched. Looked up from germline, CDR1 is MNHEY and CDR2 is SVGAGI. CDR3 length: 16 residues. This chain links TRBV6-5 with TRBJ2-1; 11 bases agree with TRBD2. This clonotype originated in a male donor in good health. Some clones in this sample may be carry-over from other donors' samples. The sequencing input was whole blood. DNA of the CDR3: TGTGCCAGCAGTACCCCTCTAGCGGGGGGCTCCCATGAGCAGTTCTTC. Amino acid sequence: CASSTPLAGGSHEQFF.